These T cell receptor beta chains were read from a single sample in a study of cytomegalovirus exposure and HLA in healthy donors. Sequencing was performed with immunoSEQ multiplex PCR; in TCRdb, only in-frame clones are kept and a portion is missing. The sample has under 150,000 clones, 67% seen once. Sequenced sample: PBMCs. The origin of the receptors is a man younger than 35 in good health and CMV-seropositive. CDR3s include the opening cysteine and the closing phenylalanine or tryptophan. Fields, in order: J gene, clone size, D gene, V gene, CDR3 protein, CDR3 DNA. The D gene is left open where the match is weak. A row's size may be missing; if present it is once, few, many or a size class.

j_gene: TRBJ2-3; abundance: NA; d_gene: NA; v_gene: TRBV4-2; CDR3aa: CASSQEQGGGGTDTQYF; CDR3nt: TGTGCCAGCAGCCAAGAACAGGGGGGGGGAGGTACAGATACGCAGTATTTT
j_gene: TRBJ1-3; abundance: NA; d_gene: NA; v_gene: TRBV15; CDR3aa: CATSRGGSSGNTIYF; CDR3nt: TGTGCCACCAGCAGGGGGGGGAGCTCTGGAAACACCATATATTTT
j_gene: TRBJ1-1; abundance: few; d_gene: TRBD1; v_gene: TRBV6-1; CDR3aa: CASSDLLGRGTEAFF; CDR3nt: TGTGCCAGCAGTGATCTCCTGGGCAGGGGGACTGAAGCTTTCTTT
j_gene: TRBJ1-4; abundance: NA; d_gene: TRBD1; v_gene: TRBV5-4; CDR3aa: CASSFRGGGVEKLFF; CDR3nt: TGTGCCAGCAGCTTCCGAGGGGGCGGTGTTGAAAAACTGTTTTTT
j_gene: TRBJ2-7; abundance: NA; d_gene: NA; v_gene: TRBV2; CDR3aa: CASHPEGGYEQYF; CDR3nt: TGTGCCAGCCATCCCGAAGGGGGCTACGAGCAGTACTTC
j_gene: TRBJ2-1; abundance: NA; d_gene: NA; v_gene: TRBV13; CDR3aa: CASRHLGAAYNEQFF; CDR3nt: TGTGCCAGCAGACACCTGGGGGCAGCATACAATGAGCAGTTCTTC
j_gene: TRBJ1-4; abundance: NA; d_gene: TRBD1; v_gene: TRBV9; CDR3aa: CASSVDEGALEKLFF; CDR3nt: TGTGCCAGCAGCGTAGACGAGGGGGCGCTTGAAAAACTGTTTTTT
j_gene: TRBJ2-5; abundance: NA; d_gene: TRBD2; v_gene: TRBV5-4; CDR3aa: CASRRGTSEQETQYF; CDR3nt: TGTGCCAGCAGGCGCGGGACTAGCGAACAAGAGACCCAGTACTTC
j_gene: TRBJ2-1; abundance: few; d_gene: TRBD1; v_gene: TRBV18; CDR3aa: CASSPLKGAGNEQFF; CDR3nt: TGTGCCAGCTCACCACTCAAGGGGGCGGGCAATGAGCAGTTCTTC
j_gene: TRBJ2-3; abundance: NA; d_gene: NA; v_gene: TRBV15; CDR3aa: CATSSLGDIWTQYF; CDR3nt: TGTGCCACCAGCTCACTTGGCGACATTTGGACGCAGTATTTT
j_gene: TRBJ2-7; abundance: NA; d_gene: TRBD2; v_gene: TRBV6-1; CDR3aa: CASSITGGYEQYF; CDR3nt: TGTGCCAGCAGTATAACGGGGGGCTACGAGCAGTACTTC
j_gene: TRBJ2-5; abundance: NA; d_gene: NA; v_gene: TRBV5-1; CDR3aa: CASRWQAKETQYF; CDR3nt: TGCGCCAGCAGATGGCAGGCCAAAGAGACCCAGTACTTC
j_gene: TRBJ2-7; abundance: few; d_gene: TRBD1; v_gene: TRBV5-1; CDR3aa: CASSLTGGWSGTYEQYF; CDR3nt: TGCGCCAGCAGCTTAACAGGGGGTTGGAGTGGGACCTACGAGCAGTACTTC
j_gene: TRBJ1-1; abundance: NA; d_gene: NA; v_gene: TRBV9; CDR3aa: CASSALPSGNTEAFF; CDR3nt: TGTGCCAGCAGCGCCCTTCCTTCAGGGAACACTGAAGCTTTCTTT
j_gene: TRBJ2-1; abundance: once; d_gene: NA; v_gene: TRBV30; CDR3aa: CAWRFSSYNEQFF; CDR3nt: TGTGCCTGGAGGTTTAGCTCCTACAATGAGCAGTTCTTC
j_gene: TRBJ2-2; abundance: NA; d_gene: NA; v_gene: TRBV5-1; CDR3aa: CASSAGARELFF; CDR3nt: TGCGCCAGCAGCGCGGGCGCCAGGGAGCTGTTTTTT
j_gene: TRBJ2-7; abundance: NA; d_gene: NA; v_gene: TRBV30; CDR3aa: CAWSVQGGEQYF; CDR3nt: TGTGCCTGGAGTGTACAAGGCGGGGAGCAGTACTTC
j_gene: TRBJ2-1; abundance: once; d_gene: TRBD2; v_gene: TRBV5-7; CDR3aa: CASSFAGTSSYNEQFF; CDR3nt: TGTGCCAGCAGCTTCGCTGGGACTAGCTCCTACAATGAGCAGTTCTTC
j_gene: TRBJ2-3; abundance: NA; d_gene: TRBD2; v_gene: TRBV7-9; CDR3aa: CASSLGVTSTPDTQYF; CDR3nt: TGTGCCAGCAGCTTAGGAGTGACTAGCACCCCAGATACGCAGTATTTT
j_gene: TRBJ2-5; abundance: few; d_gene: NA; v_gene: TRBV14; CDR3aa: CASSQGRGYGETQYF; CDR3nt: TGTGCCAGCAGCCAAGGGAGGGGTTACGGGGAGACCCAGTACTTC
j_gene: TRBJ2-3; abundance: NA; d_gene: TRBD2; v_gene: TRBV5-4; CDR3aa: CASSPGLAGARDTQYF; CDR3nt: TGTGCCAGCAGCCCGGGACTAGCGGGGGCGAGGGATACGCAGTATTTT
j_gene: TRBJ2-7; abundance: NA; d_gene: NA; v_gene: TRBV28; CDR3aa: CASSGYPGVAGEQYF; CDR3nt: TGTGCCAGCAGTGGATATCCCGGAGTTGCGGGCGAGCAGTACTTC
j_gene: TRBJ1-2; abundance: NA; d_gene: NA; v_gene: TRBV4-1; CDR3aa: CASSQDTGILYGYTF; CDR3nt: TGCGCCAGCAGCCAAGACACAGGGATACTCTATGGCTACACCTTC
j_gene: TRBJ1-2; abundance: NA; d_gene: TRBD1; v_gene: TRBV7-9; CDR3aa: CASSTKGQGEKVDGYTF; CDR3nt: TGTGCCAGCAGCACCAAGGGACAGGGGGAAAAAGTAGATGGCTACACCTTC